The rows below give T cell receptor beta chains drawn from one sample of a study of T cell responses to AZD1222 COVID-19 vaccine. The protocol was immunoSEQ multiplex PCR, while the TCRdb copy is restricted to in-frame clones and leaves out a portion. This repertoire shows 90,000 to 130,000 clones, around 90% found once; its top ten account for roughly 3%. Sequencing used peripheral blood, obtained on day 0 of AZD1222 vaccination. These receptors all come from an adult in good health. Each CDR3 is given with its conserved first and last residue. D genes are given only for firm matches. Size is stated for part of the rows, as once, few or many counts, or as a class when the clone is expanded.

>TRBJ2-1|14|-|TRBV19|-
TGTGCCAGTAGTCCAGTGGGTAGCTACAATGAGCAGTTCTTC
CASSPVGSYNEQFF
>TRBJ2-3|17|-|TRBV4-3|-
TGCGCCAGCAGCCGGACGGGGCAGACGACTAGCACAGATACGCAGTATTTT
CASSRTGQTTSTDTQYF
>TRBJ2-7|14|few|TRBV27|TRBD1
TGTGCCAGCAGTTTTGGCAGGGGGCCCTACGAGCAGTACTTC
CASSFGRGPYEQYF
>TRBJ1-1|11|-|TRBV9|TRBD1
TGTGCCAGCAGCGGGGACAGTATGGCTTTCTTT
CASSGDSMAFF
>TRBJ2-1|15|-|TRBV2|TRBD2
TGTGCCAGCGGAAGACTAGCGGCTTCGTCGGGGGAGCAGTTCTTC
CASGRLAASSGEQFF
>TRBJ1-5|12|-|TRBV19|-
TGTGCCAGTAGTACTCTCTATCAGCCCCAGCATTTT
CASSTLYQPQHF
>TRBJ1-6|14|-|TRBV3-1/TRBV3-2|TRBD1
TGTGCCAGCAGCCAGGGACAGGGGAATTCACCCCTCCACTTT
CASSQGQGNSPLHF
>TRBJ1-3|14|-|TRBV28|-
TGTGCCAGTAGGGCGTCGATGACTGGAAACACCATATATTTT
CASRASMTGNTIYF
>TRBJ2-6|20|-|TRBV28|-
TGTGCCAGCAGCTCCCCCCGGTGGGTAGGGGTTTCCTCTGGGGCCAACGTCCTGACTTTC
CASSSPRWVGVSSGANVLTF
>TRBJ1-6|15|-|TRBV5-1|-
TGCGCCAGCAGCTTAGCGCCGGACTATAATTCACCCCTCCACTTT
CASSLAPDYNSPLHF
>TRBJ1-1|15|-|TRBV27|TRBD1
TGTGCCAGCAGTTTATCGACAGGGACTAACACTGAAGCTTTCTTT
CASSLSTGTNTEAFF
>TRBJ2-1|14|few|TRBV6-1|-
TGTGCCAGCAGTGATGACTGGACGGGGAATGAGCAGTTCTTC
CASSDDWTGNEQFF
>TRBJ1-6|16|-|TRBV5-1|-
TGCGCCAGCAGCTTGGGAGTACCAGGGCCTAATTCACCCCTCCACTTT
CASSLGVPGPNSPLHF
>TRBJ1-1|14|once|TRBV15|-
TGTGCCACCAGCTCCCGTGGGGGGGGGAGTGAAGCTTTCTTT
CATSSRGGGSEAFF
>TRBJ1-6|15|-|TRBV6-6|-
TGTGCCAGCAGTTACGCGGGGGATAAGAATTCACCCCTCCACTTT
CASSYAGDKNSPLHF
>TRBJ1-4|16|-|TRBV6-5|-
TGTGCCAGCAGTTACTCGCCCGGCCCTACTAATGAAAAACTGTTTTTT
CASSYSPGPTNEKLFF
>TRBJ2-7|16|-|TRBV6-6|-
TGTGCCAGCAGTTACTCGGGGCGCCAGGGGTCCTACGAGCAGTACTTC
CASSYSGRQGSYEQYF
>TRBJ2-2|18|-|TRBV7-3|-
TGTGCCAGCAGCTTAAACCCGAGCATAGGGTCGAACACCGGGGAGCTGTTTTTT
CASSLNPSIGSNTGELFF
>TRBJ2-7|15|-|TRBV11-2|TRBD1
TGTGCCAGCAGCTACTCCGGGACAGGGGGCCACGAGCAGTACTTC
CASSYSGTGGHEQYF
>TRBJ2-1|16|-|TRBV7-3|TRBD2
TGTGCCAGCAGCTCCGGACTAGCGGGAGTTCAGAATGAGCAGTTCTTC
CASSSGLAGVQNEQFF
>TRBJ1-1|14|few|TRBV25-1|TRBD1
TGTGCCAGTACCCGACAGGGACTGAACACTGAAGCTTTCTTT
CASTRQGLNTEAFF
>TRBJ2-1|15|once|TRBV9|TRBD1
TGTGCCAGCACCAAGGGACAGGGGGACTACAATGAGCAGTTCTTC
CASTKGQGDYNEQFF
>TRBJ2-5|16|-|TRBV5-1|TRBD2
TGCGCCAGCAGCTTGGCCCCTAGCGGGACACAAGAGACCCAGTACTTC
CASSLAPSGTQETQYF
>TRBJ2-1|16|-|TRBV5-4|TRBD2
TGTGCCAGCAGCTTGGGGGGCCTAGCGGGAGATGATGAGCAGTTCTTC
CASSLGGLAGDDEQFF
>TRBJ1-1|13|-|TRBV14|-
TGTGCCAGCAGTAGGTTGTTAAGCACTGAAGCTTTCTTT
CASSRLLSTEAFF
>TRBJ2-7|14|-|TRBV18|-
TGTGCCAGCCGACCCGGGACACCCCCCTACGAGCAGTACTTC
CASRPGTPPYEQYF
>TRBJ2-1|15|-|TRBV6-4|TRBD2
TGTGCCAGCAGGCCGACTAGCGGGAGATCAAATGAGCAGTTCTTC
CASRPTSGRSNEQFF
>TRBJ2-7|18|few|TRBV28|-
TGTGCCAGCAGTTTAAAAGGGAGGCGGGGTCCAGGGACCTACGAGCAGTACTTC
CASSLKGRRGPGTYEQYF
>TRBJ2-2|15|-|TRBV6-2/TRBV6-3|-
TGTGCCAGCAGTTACGAGGGGGGAAACACCGGGGAGCTGTTTTTT
CASSYEGGNTGELFF
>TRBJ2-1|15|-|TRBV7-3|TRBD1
TGTGCCAGCAGCTTGGGACAGGGGGATACAAATGAGCAGTTCTTC
CASSLGQGDTNEQFF
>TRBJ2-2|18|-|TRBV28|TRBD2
TGTGCCAGCAGTTTAAGGCTAGCGGCTCTCATACCTTTGGGGGAGCTGTTTTTT
CASSLRLAALIPLGELFF
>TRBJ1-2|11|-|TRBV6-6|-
TGTGCCAGCAGCGCTGTTTCCGGCTACACCTTC
CASSAVSGYTF
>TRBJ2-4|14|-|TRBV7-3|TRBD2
TGTGCCAGCAGCTTAGAAGCGGGAGTGAACATTCAGTACTTC
CASSLEAGVNIQYF
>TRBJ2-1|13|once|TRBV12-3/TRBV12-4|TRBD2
TGTGCCAGCAGATCACCGGGGGGGAATGAGCAGTTCTTC
CASRSPGGNEQFF
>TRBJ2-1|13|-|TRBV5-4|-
TGTGCCAGCAGCTTTTCTGCCTCGGGGAGCTTGTTCTTC
CASSFSASGSLFF
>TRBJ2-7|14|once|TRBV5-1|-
TGCGCCAGCAGCCAACAGGGTCAATCCTACGAGCAGTACTTC
CASSQQGQSYEQYF
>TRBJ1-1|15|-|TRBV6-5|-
TGTGCCAGCAGTTCCCCCGGGGGTAAGAACACTGAAGCTTTCTTT
CASSSPGGKNTEAFF
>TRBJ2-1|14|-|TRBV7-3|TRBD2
TGTGCCAGCGCCCGGGGACTAGGACGCAATGAGCAGTTCTTC
CASARGLGRNEQFF
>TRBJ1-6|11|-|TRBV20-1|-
TGCAGTGCTAGGGGGGATTCACCCCTCCACTTT
CSARGDSPLHF
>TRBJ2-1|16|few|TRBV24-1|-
TGTGCCACCAGTGCGGAAACAGGGTTAACCTACAATGAGCAGTTCTTC
CATSAETGLTYNEQFF
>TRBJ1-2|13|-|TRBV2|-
TGTGCCAGCAGAGAAGGGGAGAACTATGGCTACACCTTC
CASREGENYGYTF
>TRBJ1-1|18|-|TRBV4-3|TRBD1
TGCGCCAGCAGCCCCGGACAGGGGGCGGTCGGTTTGGGTACTGAAGCTTTCTTT
CASSPGQGAVGLGTEAFF
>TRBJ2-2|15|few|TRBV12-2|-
TGTGCAAGTCGCCCCCGGGGCTGTAACACCGGGGAGCTGTTTTTT
CASRPRGCNTGELFF
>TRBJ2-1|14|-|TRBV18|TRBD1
TGTGCCAGCTCACCGGGACAGGGGATCAATGAGCAGTTCTTC
CASSPGQGINEQFF
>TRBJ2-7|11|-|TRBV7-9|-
TGTGCCAGCGTGGGCCTCTACGAGCAGTACTTC
CASVGLYEQYF
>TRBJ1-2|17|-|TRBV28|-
TGTGCCAGCAGTTTCCCGGACAGCGAGACATTAGCCTATGGCTACACCTTC
CASSFPDSETLAYGYTF